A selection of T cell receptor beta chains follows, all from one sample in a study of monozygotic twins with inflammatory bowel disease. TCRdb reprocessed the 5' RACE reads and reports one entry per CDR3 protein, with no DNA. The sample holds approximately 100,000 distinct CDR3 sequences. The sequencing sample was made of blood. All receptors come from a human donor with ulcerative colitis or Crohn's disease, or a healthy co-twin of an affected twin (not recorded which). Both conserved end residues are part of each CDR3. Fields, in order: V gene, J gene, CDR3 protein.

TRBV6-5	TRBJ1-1	CASSNELNTEAFF
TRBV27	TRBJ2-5	CASSYMQSLQTQYF
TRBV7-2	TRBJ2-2	CASSQGPGELFF
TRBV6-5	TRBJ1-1	CASSNRALKAFF
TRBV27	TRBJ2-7	CASSFLGDSPRAGASEQYF
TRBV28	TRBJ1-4	CASSRGASNEKLFF
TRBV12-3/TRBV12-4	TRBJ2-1	CASSVYRGAGGLDEQFF
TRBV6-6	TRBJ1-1	CASSHRTEAFF
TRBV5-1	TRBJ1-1	CASTNRDKILEGPMQAFF
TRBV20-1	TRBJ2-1	CSARDLAGGNNEQFF
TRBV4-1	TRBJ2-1	CASSLRDRGNNEQFF
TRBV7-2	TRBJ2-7	CASSLYSSYEQYF
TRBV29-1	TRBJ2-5	CSVEGTSGGQETQYF
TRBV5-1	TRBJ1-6	CASSFGQGAGSPLHF
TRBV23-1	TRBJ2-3	CASSRTGTGATDTQYF
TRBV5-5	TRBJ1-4	CASSLQAGLENEKLFF
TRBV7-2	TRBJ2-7	CASSLDSTFSYEQYF
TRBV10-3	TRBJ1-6	CAITDSYNSPLHF
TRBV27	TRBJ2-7	CASSWDRGNEQYF
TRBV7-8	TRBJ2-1	CASSLELAGVNEQFF
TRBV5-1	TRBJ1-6	CASSLSGRSPLHF
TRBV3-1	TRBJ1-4	CASSQEKGWGEKLFF
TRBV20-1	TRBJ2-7	CSAGGAGGSYEQYF
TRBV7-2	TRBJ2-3	CASSFDKGPDTQYF
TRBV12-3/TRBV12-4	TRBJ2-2	CASSSGLAGEGGELFF
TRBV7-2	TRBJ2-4	CASSPDLVGKNIQYF
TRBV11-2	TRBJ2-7	CASSLSRHGEQYF
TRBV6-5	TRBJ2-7	CASSYYPRGALDEQYF
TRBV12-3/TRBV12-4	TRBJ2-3	CASSPQPVRVGRWTDTQYF
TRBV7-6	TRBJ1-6	CASSLSDSPLHF
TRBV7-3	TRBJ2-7	CASSLSPGGTEQYF
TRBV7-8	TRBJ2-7	CASSFGQGTSYEQYF
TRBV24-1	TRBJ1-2	CATSDGGSMDYTF
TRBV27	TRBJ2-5	CASSFGYQETQYF
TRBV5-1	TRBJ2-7	CASSTTGNSYEQYF
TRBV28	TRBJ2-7	CASTHSTETEQYF
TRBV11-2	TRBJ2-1	CASSTLAGAYNEQFF
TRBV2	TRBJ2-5	CASRLTGYQETQYF
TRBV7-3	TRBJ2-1	CASCLTPVSFGEQFF
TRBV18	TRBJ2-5	CASSPIGAGGGTQYF
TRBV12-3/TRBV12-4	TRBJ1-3	CASSKGGNTIYF
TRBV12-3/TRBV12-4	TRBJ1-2	CVSSLGTYGYTF
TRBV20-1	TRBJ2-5	CSARDGGWEETQYF
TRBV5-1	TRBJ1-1	CASSLERKENTEAFF
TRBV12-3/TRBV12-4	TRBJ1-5	CASSGDGLPQHF
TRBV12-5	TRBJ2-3	CASGLRWADTQYF
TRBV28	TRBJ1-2	CASSQTEPSGYTF
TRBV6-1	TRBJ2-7	CASSPQETYEQYF
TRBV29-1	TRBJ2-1	CSATGTAAGYEQFF
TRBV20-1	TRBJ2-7	CSARVAGGEQYF
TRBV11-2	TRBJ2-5	CASSLISGTIQETQYF